This TCR beta chain is from a study of blood T cells in healthy people across ages. The second PCR ran roughly 6 to 11 cycles with a sample-barcoded 5' primer and J-beta primers. All cDNA molecules were each tagged by a template-switch adaptor with 12 random nucleotides. One entry per CDR3 protein, called by TCRdb with MiXCR from the 5' RACE reads. The profile shows under 800,000 distinct CDR3 sequences, roughly two fifths of them singletons. Russia was home to the donors, healthy Caucasian individuals aged roughly 6 to 90. The J segment lost 2 bases and the V segment lost 5 bases, leaving 12 bases of the junction unmatched. This CDR3 comprises 15 residues. CDR1 is DFQATT, CDR2 SNEGSKA, per germline (reference sequence).

V usage is TRBV20-1 and J usage is TRBJ2-7, with TRBD2 identical over 7 bases. The TCR sequence derives from a woman in her sixties in good health. The source material was blood. The CDR3 nucleotides read TGCAGTGCTGCTCCTGCCCTAGCGGAGGCCTACGAGCAGTACTTC. Encoded protein: CSAAPALAEAYEQYF.